The clone carrying this T cell receptor beta chain was detected only once. Trimming shortened V by 1 base and J by 3 bases, and 18 bases separated the two germline ends. Germline V gives CDR1 SQVTM, CDR2 ANQGSEA. The CDR3 has 16 amino acids. Recruited during active infection, patients (from Seattle) were subsequently followed longitudinally. This entry belongs to a study of blood T cell repertoires in COVID-19. Across the study: The United States, Italy and Spain were the sources of the acute and convalescent COVID-19 samples. Sample material is recorded as cDNA or gDNA derived from T cells, B-cell-depleted T cells, or PBMCs.

As processed by the authors: Reference gene primer amplification gave estimated nucleated cell counts. The table came from immunoSEQ multiplex PCR; TCRdb's copy has only in-frame clones and leaves some out. The V and J calls and the clone size are those of that table, but D and trimming were determined from the DNA. This table holds about 300,000 clones, roughly 83% found once. The chain links TRBV29-1 to TRBJ1-2, with D perhaps TRBD1 (5 bases). The specimen sequenced was peripheral blood. This TCR was sampled from a human donor with COVID-19, enrolled during active disease. The donor label of this sample is uncertain. The CDR3 region has the DNA TGCAGCGTTGAAGTTGGGGTGGCAGGGAAGGACTATGGCTACACCTTC. Its protein is CSVEVGVAGKDYGYTF.